Shown below are 32 T cell receptor beta chains from a single sample sequenced in a study of T cell responses to AZD1222 COVID-19 vaccine. Produced via immunoSEQ multiplex PCR; TCRdb's table is partial and in-frame only. The table shows around 150,000 clones, with approximately 90% occurring only once. This specimen consisted of peripheral blood, obtained 28 days after the second AZD1222 dose. These receptors were taken from an adult who received the AZD1222 COVID-19 vaccine.

The V and J genes are TRBV12-3 or TRBV12-4 and TRBJ1-3; no clear D. The CDR3 covers 13 residues. V lost 5 bases and J lost 4, with 9 bases in between. The CDR3 DNA reads as TGTGCCAGCAGTAAAGAACAGGGAAACACCATATATTTT. Amino acids: CASSKEQGNTIYF.

CDR3 DNA: TGTGCCAGCAGTTGGTCGGGGGCGGGCTTAATTCAGCCCCAGCATTTT. Protein: CASSWSGAGLIQPQHF. This chain links TRBV6-2 or TRBV6-3 with TRBJ1-5; TRBD1 might be the D (6 bases). Trimming removed 4 bases from V and 6 bases from J, with 19 bases in between. The CDR3 is 16 amino acids. In germline, CDR1 is MNHEY, CDR2 SVGEGT.

V gene TRBV28 combines with J gene TRBJ1-1; 8 nucleotides match TRBD1. The CDR3 has 15 amino acids. Trimming removed 1 base from V and 3 bases from J; junction bases left unmatched: 4. The V gene's germline CDR1 is MDHEN and CDR2 SYDVKM. The CDR3 region is CASSLLTTGDTEAFF. CDR3 bases: TGTGCCAGCAGTTTATTGACGACAGGGGACACTGAAGCTTTCTTT. The full variable domain, its missing parts supplied by reference TRBV28 and TRBJ1-1, is DVKVTQSSRYLVKRTGEKVFLECVQDMDHENMFWYRQDPGLGLRLIYFSYDVKMKEKGDIPEGYSVSREKKERFSLILESASTNQTSMYLCASSLLTTGDTEAFFGQGTRLTVV.

The chain employs TRBV3-1 (or the pseudogene TRBV3-2) and TRBJ2-1, with 12 bases that match TRBD2. Unmatched junction bases numbered 4, after V lost 5 bases and J lost 8 bases. The CDR3 totals 14 residues. Germline assignment: CDR1 LGHDT and CDR2 YNNKEL (reference sequence). The chain's CDR3 is CASSMRLAGDEQFF. The CDR3 DNA is TGTGCCAGCAGCATGAGACTAGCGGGAGATGAGCAGTTCTTC.

The gene calls are TRBV6-5 and TRBJ2-7; 7 nucleotides agree with TRBD1. V lost 4 bases to trimming and J lost 1 base; unmatched junction nucleotides: 7. CDR1 is MNHEY, CDR2 SVGAGI, per germline. This CDR3 comprises 15 residues. The CDR3 nucleotides are TGTGCCAGCAGTTCACAGGGGTTAGGGTCCTACGAGCAGTACTTC. Its translation is CASSSQGLGSYEQYF.

This chain links TRBV15 with TRBJ1-1; 10 nucleotides line up with TRBD1. This CDR3 has 16 amino acids. V shed 3 bases and J 4 bases; nucleotides not matched to a gene: 8. Looked up from germline, CDR1 is LNHNV and CDR2 is YYDKDF (reference sequence). CDR3 residues: CATSRRLGQGFTEAFF. The CDR3 DNA reads TGTGCCACCAGCAGGAGGTTGGGACAGGGGTTCACTGAAGCTTTCTTT.

The chain links TRBV28 to TRBJ1-5; a weak D match, TRBD1 (6 bases). The CDR3 is 14 residues long. V was clipped by 7 bases and J by 0 bases, with 10 bases between them. In germline, CDR1 is MDHEN, CDR2 SYDVKM. The CDR3 bases are TGTGCCAGCACCAGGGGTTATAGCAATCAGCCCCAGCATTTT. This gives the protein CASTRGYSNQPQHF.

This chain joins TRBV27 and TRBJ1-2; no definite D call. There are 14 residues in the CDR3. Germline assignment: CDR1 MNHEY and CDR2 SMNVEV (reference sequence). The V gene lost 6 bases and the J gene lost 2 bases, with 13 bases spanning the gap. The CDR3 loop reads CASSYRPLNYGYTF. CDR3 nucleotides: TGTGCCAGCAGCTATAGACCGTTAAACTATGGCTACACCTTC.

The chain recombines TRBV5-4 with TRBJ1-5; D is perhaps TRBD1 (6 bases). This CDR3 is 15 amino acids long. Germline V gene sequence: CDR1 SGHNT, CDR2 YYREEE (reference sequence). The V end was cut by 1 base, the J end by 2 bases, with 10 bases between. CDR3 in DNA: TGTGCCAGCAGCTTGTCGTGGGGGCGCAATCAGCCCCAGCATTTT. Residues: CASSLSWGRNQPQHF.

As concerns this clone: One end of the junction is discordant with germline, which a read error may explain. V is TRBV2 and J is TRBJ1-3; D uncertain. This CDR3 contains 13 residues. Per the germline V gene, CDR1 is SNHLY and CDR2 is FYNNEI. In DNA form, the CDR3 reads TGTGCCAGCAGTGAAGCGACCTTGCCTCCGAGGGATTTT. This codes for CASSEATLPPRDF. Full variable domain (missing parts from reference TRBV2 and TRBJ1-3): EPEVTQTPSHQVTQMGQEVILRCVPISNHLYFYWYRQILGQKVEFLVSFYNNEISEKSEIFDDQFSVERPDGSNFTLKIRSTKLEDSAMYFCASSEATLPPRDFGEGSWLTVV.

The chain links TRBV29-1 to TRBJ1-4; possible D gene TRBD1, 6 bases. Germline CDR1 SQVTM, CDR2 ANQGSEA. This CDR3 has 14 amino acids. Between the trimmed V and J ends, which lost 2 bases and 4 bases, there was a span of 11 bases. The CDR3 nucleotides read TGCAGCGTTGAAACAGGGCGGGGTAATGAAAAACTGTTTTTT. Translating gives CSVETGRGNEKLFF.

J is TRBJ1-2 and V is TRBV9; no definite D call. Germline values: CDR1 SGDLS, CDR2 YYNGEE. The CDR3 sequence is 12 residues long. V was shortened by 0 bases and J by 6 bases, with 6 bases between the two germline ends. In DNA, the CDR3 is TGTGCCAGCAGCGTAGCCACAGATGGCTACACCTTC. Translation gives CASSVATDGYTF.

The J gene is TRBJ2-1, the V gene TRBV12-3 or TRBV12-4; D might be TRBD1 (5 bases). Between the trimmed V and J ends, which lost 5 bases and 10 bases, there was a span of 15 bases. CDR3 length: 13 residues. The CDR3 DNA reads TGTGCCAGCAGTCTCCAGGGTTTTAGCGAGCAGTTCTTC. Translation gives CASSLQGFSEQFF.

The gene calls are TRBV10-3 and TRBJ1-4; 8 bases are a match to TRBD1. Trimming at V came to 5 bases and at J to 8 bases, leaving 13 bases not matched to a gene. Per the germline V gene, CDR1 is ENHRY and CDR2 is SYGVKD. The CDR3 sequence is 16 residues long. CDR3 nucleotides: TGTGCCATCAGTAGTCGCCCCGGACAGGGAATCGAAAAACTGTTTTTT. Protein product: CAISSRPGQGIEKLFF.

The chain joins TRBV2 to TRBJ2-5; 13 bases map to TRBD2. Unmatched junction bases numbered 5, after V lost 6 bases and J lost 1 base. CDR3 length: 16 amino acids. Germline V lookup: CDR1 SNHLY, CDR2 FYNNEI. The CDR3: CASSEGLAGLQETQYF. The CDR3 DNA reads TGTGCCAGCAGCGAGGGACTAGCGGGGCTCCAAGAGACCCAGTACTTC. Complete variable domain (other parts from reference TRBV2 and TRBJ2-5): EPEVTQTPSHQVTQMGQEVILRCVPISNHLYFYWYRQILGQKVEFLVSFYNNEISEKSEIFDDQFSVERPDGSNFTLKIRSTKLEDSAMYFCASSEGLAGLQETQYFGPGTRLLVL.

V usage is TRBV27 and J usage is TRBJ1-1, with a weak D call TRBD1 (5 bases). Germline CDR1 reads MNHEY; CDR2 reads SMNVEV (reference sequence). The CDR3 is 14 amino acids. Trimming stripped 0 bases from V and 9 bases from J, with 14 bases between. CDR3 in amino acids: CASSLSPGGEKAFF. The CDR3 bases are TGTGCCAGCAGTTTATCGCCGGGGGGGGAGAAAGCTTTCTTT.

This clone was detected only once. The chain is built from TRBV30 and TRBJ1-2, with D maybe TRBD1 (6 bases). Germline CDR1 is GTSNPN and CDR2 is SVGIG (reference sequence). The CDR3 length is 15 residues. Trimming cost V 4 bases and J 0 bases, with 15 bases left between them. The CDR3 sequence is CAWTGWTVANYGYTF. The CDR3 DNA reads as TGTGCCTGGACAGGTTGGACAGTCGCTAACTATGGCTACACCTTC.

In its sample, this clone was seen once. The rearrangement joins TRBV2 to TRBJ2-1, with D perhaps TRBD2 (6 bases). Germline V gene sequence: CDR1 SNHLY, CDR2 FYNNEI. This CDR3 region has 15 residues. Trimming left V 6 bases short and J 0 bases short, with 12 bases between. CDR3: CASREGRGSYNEQFF. The DNA of the CDR3 is TGTGCCAGCAGGGAGGGCCGGGGCTCCTACAATGAGCAGTTCTTC.

This chain uses TRBV2 with TRBJ1-5; 7 bases align to TRBD1. With V trimmed by 4 bases and J by 4 bases, 7 bases remained unmatched. The CDR3 consists of 15 residues. Germline CDR1 and CDR2: SNHLY and FYNNEI. DNA of the CDR3: TGTGCCAGCAGTGTCTCCCGGACAGGTAATCAGCCCCAGCATTTT. Translating gives CASSVSRTGNQPQHF.

This rearrangement joins TRBV5-4 to TRBJ1-3; weak D call: TRBD1 (6 bases). Germline V gives CDR1 SGHNT, CDR2 YYREEE (reference sequence). V dropped 0 bases and J dropped 8 bases, with 18 bases sitting between them. The CDR3 sequence is 16 residues long. The CDR3 loop reads CASSLVGAGAIHTIYF. CDR3 nucleotide sequence: TGTGCCAGCAGCTTGGTTGGGGCAGGGGCCATACACACCATATATTTT.

This clone has a single count. V gene TRBV29-1 combines with J gene TRBJ1-2, with D perhaps TRBD1 (6 bases). The CDR3 totals 12 residues. Germline lookup yields CDR1 SQVTM and CDR2 ANQGSEA. As DNA, the CDR3 is TGCAGTCACGGGGGGGGGCCCAATGGCTACACCTTC. Protein product: CSHGGGPNGYTF.

The chain carries TRBV30 and TRBJ1-1; 9 nucleotides line up with TRBD1. The CDR3 loop spans 16 amino acids. V lost 2 bases and J lost 4; bases outside the gene matches: 11. Germline lookup yields CDR1 GTSNPN and CDR2 SVGIG (reference sequence). This chain's CDR3 is CAWSPGQGRRSTEAFF. The CDR3 nucleotides read TGTGCCTGGAGTCCCGGACAGGGGCGGCGTAGCACTGAAGCTTTCTTT. Full variable domain (remainder filled in from reference TRBV30 and TRBJ1-1): SQTIHQWPATLVQPVGSPLSLECTVEGTSNPNLYWYRQAAGRGLQLLFYSVGIGQISSEVPQNLSASRPQDRQFILSSKKLLLSDSGFYLCAWSPGQGRRSTEAFFGQGTRLTVV.

This rearrangement joins TRBV27 to TRBJ1-2; D may be TRBD1 (5 bases). This CDR3 has 15 residues. The germline V gene has CDR1 MNHEY and CDR2 SMNVEV (reference sequence). The V end lost 3 bases, the J end lost 8 bases, and 19 bases lay between the germline ends. CDR3 DNA: TGTGCCAGCAGTTTCCTCGGACGGGGGTTGCGAGGCTACACCTTC. This codes for CASSFLGRGLRGYTF.

The genes are TRBV29-1 and TRBJ2-1; 13 nucleotides match TRBD2. The germline V gene has CDR1 SQVTM and CDR2 ANQGSEA. The CDR3 length is 15 residues. Trimming cost V 7 bases and J 9 bases; bases outside gene matches: 12. DNA of the CDR3: TGCAGCGCTCGGACTAGCGGGAGTTGGGAGGGTGAGCAGTTCTTC. It is translated as CSARTSGSWEGEQFF.

This chain joins TRBV7-9 and TRBJ2-1; D is unclear. Between the trimmed V and J ends, which lost 1 base and 6 bases, there was a span of 4 bases. CDR1 is SEHNR, CDR2 FQNEAQ, per germline (reference sequence). The CDR3 is made up of 12 amino acids. The CDR3 sequence is CASSLDVNEQFF. The CDR3 region has the DNA TGTGCCAGCAGCTTAGATGTCAATGAGCAGTTCTTC.

This clone was seen once. The V call is TRBV12-5, the J call TRBJ1-1, with 7 bases identical to TRBD1. The germline CDR1 and CDR2 sequences are LGHNT and FRNRAP. The CDR3 runs to 15 residues. The ends lost 5 bases at V and 0 bases at J; junction bases unmatched: 6. CDR3 bases: TGTGCTAGTGGTATCGCCGGGACAGTGAACACTGAAGCTTTCTTT. Its translation: CASGIAGTVNTEAFF.

The chain employs TRBV6-5 and TRBJ1-2, with 7 bases lining up with TRBD1. Trimming cost V 4 bases and J 8 bases; bases outside gene matches: 16. The CDR3 extends over 16 amino acids. CDR1 and CDR2 from the germline V gene are MNHEY and SVGAGI. The CDR3 DNA reads TGTGCCAGCAGTTGGGACAGAATGGCTTCTAGTAGGGGCTACACCTTC. It codes for CASSWDRMASSRGYTF.

V and J are TRBV19 and TRBJ1-2; 7 bases map to TRBD1. Germline lookup yields CDR1 LNHDA and CDR2 SQIVND (reference sequence). This CDR3 is 14 amino acids long. J was trimmed by 0 bases and V by 7 bases; bases with no gene match: 5. CDR3 sequence reads: CASTRQGTNYGYTF. CDR3 bases: TGTGCCAGTACCCGACAGGGTACTAACTATGGCTACACCTTC.

The rearrangement joins TRBV12-3 or TRBV12-4 to TRBJ2-7, with D unclear. The CDR3 has 13 amino acids. V was clipped by 2 bases and J by 9 bases, with 14 bases between them. The CDR3 nucleotides are TGTGCCAGCAGTTTAAGTATGGCAGGCGGGCAGTACTTC. Its protein product is CASSLSMAGGQYF.

The V call is TRBV19, the J call TRBJ2-1, with TRBD1 matching over 12 bases. Trimming cost V 6 bases and J 7 bases; bases outside gene matches: 13. CDR3 size: 17 residues. Germline V lookup: CDR1 LNHDA, CDR2 SQIVND (reference sequence). The CDR3 loop reads CASSRLMGQGAQNEQFF. In DNA, the CDR3 is TGTGCCAGTAGCCGCCTAATGGGACAGGGGGCGCAAAATGAGCAGTTCTTC. Variable domain in full (rest from reference TRBV19 and TRBJ2-1): DGGITQSPKYLFRKEGQNVTLSCEQNLNHDAMYWYRQDPGQGLRLIYYSQIVNDFQKGDIAEGYSVSREKKESFPLTVTSAQKNPTAFYLCASSRLMGQGAQNEQFFGPGTRLTVL.

This clone was seen a single time. The chain recombines TRBV15 with TRBJ1-1; D call uncertain. Trimming removed 1 base at V and 1 base at J, with 7 bases between. The CDR3 contains 14 residues. Germline CDR1 and CDR2: LNHNV and YYDKDF (reference sequence). The CDR3 reads CATSRANRNTEAFF. The CDR3 bases are TGTGCCACCAGCAGAGCGAACAGGAACACTGAAGCTTTCTTT.

The rearrangement links TRBV18 to TRBJ1-1; no reliable D call. The CDR3 loop spans 15 amino acids. Trimming took off 0 bases at V and 1 base at J, with 9 bases between the two ends. The germline V gene has CDR1 KGHSH and CDR2 LQKENI. CDR3: CASSPPMDGNTEAFF. Here the CDR3 DNA reads TGTGCCAGCTCACCACCGATGGACGGGAACACTGAAGCTTTCTTT.